This passage covers 18 T cell receptor beta chains from one sample sequenced in a study of cytomegalovirus exposure and HLA in healthy donors. Profiling relied on immunoSEQ multiplex PCR, and the TCRdb table lists in-frame clones only, not all of them. Counted here are approximately 73,000 clones, roughly 95% occurring once; the ten biggest clones make up 3% to 3.5%. The material sequenced was PBMCs. The receptors were sampled from a man between 18 and 29 years old in good health and CMV-seronegative.

The V and J genes are TRBV19 and TRBJ2-7; TRBD1 aligns across 9 bases. The CDR3 length is 13 residues. The germline CDR1 and CDR2 sequences are LNHDA and SQIVND (reference sequence). V lost 7 bases and J lost 4; bases outside the gene matches: 5. The CDR3 spells CASTPGQGYEQYF. For the CDR3, the DNA is TGTGCCAGTACCCCGGGACAGGGATACGAGCAGTACTTC. The full variable domain, in which reference TRBV19 and TRBJ2-7 provide the parts outside the CDR3, is DGGITQSPKYLFRKEGQNVTLSCEQNLNHDAMYWYRQDPGQGLRLIYYSQIVNDFQKGDIAEGYSVSREKKESFPLTVTSAQKNPTAFYLCASTPGQGYEQYFGPGTRLTVT.

V is TRBV11-3 and J is TRBJ2-1; 8 bases align to TRBD2. This CDR3 is built from 14 residues. J gave up 7 bases and V 4 bases, and 6 bases lay outside the gene matches. CDR1 and CDR2 (germline): SGHNT, YENEEA. CDR3 loop: CASSSAGGRNEQFF. CDR3 sequence (DNA): TGTGCCAGCAGCTCGGCGGGGGGCAGGAATGAGCAGTTCTTC.

V is TRBV19 and J is TRBJ1-1, with D perhaps TRBD1 (5 bases). V was cut by 3 bases and J by 1 base, with 15 bases left in between. In germline, CDR1 is LNHDA, CDR2 SQIVND (reference sequence). The CDR3 runs 16 residues. This CDR3 reads CASSIAGGTANTEAFF. The CDR3 DNA follows: TGTGCCAGTAGTATTGCCGGAGGGACGGCGAACACTGAAGCTTTCTTT.

The chain links TRBV5-4 to TRBJ1-5; tentatively, D is TRBD1 (6 bases). Trimming shortened V by 2 bases and J by 5 bases, and 8 bases separated the two germline ends. Germline CDR1 and CDR2: SGHNT and YYREEE (reference sequence). This CDR3 spans 13 amino acids. The CDR3 protein is CASSFNRDQPQHF. DNA of the CDR3: TGTGCCAGCAGCTTCAACAGGGATCAGCCCCAGCATTTT.

V gene TRBV18 combines with J gene TRBJ1-4; possible D gene TRBD1, 5 bases. The germline V gene encodes CDR1 KGHSH and CDR2 LQKENI. CDR3 length equals 14 residues. V lost 0 bases and J 9 bases, leaving 11 bases between the germline ends. CDR3 bases: TGTGCCAGCTCACCACCGCTGGGGCAAAAAAAACTGTTTTTT. Its protein product is CASSPPLGQKKLFF.

The chain links TRBV5-1 to TRBJ1-5; 7 positions agree with TRBD1. V lost 3 bases, J lost 8 bases, and 5 bases stayed unmatched. Per the germline V gene, CDR1 is SGHRS and CDR2 is YFSETQ. The CDR3 contains 13 residues. CDR3 nucleotides: TGCGCCAGCAGCTCGGGGCAGGGGGAGCCCCAGCATTTT. Its protein is CASSSGQGEPQHF.

This chain connects TRBV5-8 to TRBJ1-4, with 9 bases matching TRBD1. The germline V gene encodes CDR1 SGHTS and CDR2 YDEGEE. The CDR3 runs to 14 residues. Unmatched junction bases numbered 5, after V lost 9 bases and J lost 2 bases. CDR3 in amino acids: CANPQGATNEKLFF. CDR3 in DNA: TGTGCCAACCCACAGGGGGCGACTAATGAAAAACTGTTTTTT.

The CDR3 loop reads CASSESTGQGNYGYTF. CDR3 sequence (DNA): TGTGCCAGCAGTGAATCTACGGGACAGGGAAACTATGGCTACACCTTC. The chain is built from TRBV25-1 and TRBJ1-2; 9 bases align to TRBD1. The V gene's germline CDR1 is MGHDK and CDR2 SYGVNS. This CDR3 is built from 16 residues. V lost 1 base to trimming and J lost 2 bases; unmatched junction nucleotides: 5.

This clone was seen a single time. This chain links TRBV7-2 with TRBJ2-7; possibly TRBD1 for D (6 bases). Per germline, CDR1 SGHTA and CDR2 FQGNSA. The CDR3 sequence is 14 residues long. V gave up 5 bases and J gave up 2 bases, with 13 bases separating them. The CDR3 region is CASSNNRVAYEQYF. CDR3 nucleotide sequence: TGTGCCAGCAGCAACAACAGGGTCGCCTACGAGCAGTACTTC.

The gene calls are TRBV7-6 and TRBJ1-2, with 9 bases fitting TRBD1. Germline-derived CDR1 and CDR2 are SGHVS and FNYEAQ. This CDR3 has 17 amino acids. V lost 3 bases and J lost 1; bases outside the gene matches: 9. CDR3 in DNA: TGTGCCAGCAGCTTTGGGGACAGGGACAAATTTAACTATGGCTACACCTTC. Protein sequence: CASSFGDRDKFNYGYTF.

V gene TRBV5-1 combines with J gene TRBJ1-2, with TRBD1 matching 9 bases. CDR1 is SGHRS, CDR2 YFSETQ, per germline. The CDR3 spans 16 residues. V lost 4 bases, J lost 12 bases, and 19 bases stayed unmatched. CDR3 in amino acids: CASSAGTGNFYSSHTF. DNA of the CDR3: TGCGCCAGCAGCGCCGGGACAGGGAATTTTTACTCAAGCCACACCTTC. Combining the CDR3 with reference TRBV5-1 and TRBJ1-2 gives the whole variable domain KAGVTQTPRYLIKTRGQQVTLSCSPISGHRSVSWYQQTPGQGLQFLFEYFSETQRNKGNFPGRFSGRQFSNSRSEMNVSTLELGDSALYLCASSAGTGNFYSSHTFGSGTRLTVV.

The V and J genes are TRBV27 and TRBJ2-3, with TRBD2 identical over 7 bases. Per the germline V gene, CDR1 is MNHEY and CDR2 is SMNVEV (reference sequence). V lost 3 bases, J lost 1 base, and 7 bases stayed unmatched. The CDR3 totals 16 residues. The CDR3 DNA sequence: TGTGCCAGCAGTTTTGCGGGGGAGACGGGCACAGATACGCAGTATTTT. The encoded protein is CASSFAGETGTDTQYF.

The chain has TRBV30 and TRBJ1-5; D not certain. The CDR3 consists of 14 residues. V lost 6 bases and J lost 0, with 12 bases in between. The germline V gene encodes CDR1 GTSNPN and CDR2 SVGIG (reference sequence). CDR3 protein: CACSGVYSNQPQHF. The CDR3 DNA follows: TGTGCCTGCAGCGGGGTTTATAGCAATCAGCCCCAGCATTTT. The whole variable domain, filled in from reference TRBV30 and TRBJ1-5, reads SQTIHQWPATLVQPVGSPLSLECTVEGTSNPNLYWYRQAAGRGLQLLFYSVGIGQISSEVPQNLSASRPQDRQFILSSKKLLLSDSGFYLCACSGVYSNQPQHFGDGTRLSIL.

The table lists this clone with a few counts. The V call is TRBV5-6, the J call TRBJ1-2; D is uncertain. There are 12 residues in the CDR3. The germline gives CDR1 SGHDT, CDR2 YYEEEE. Between the trimmed V and J ends, which lost 0 bases and 5 bases, there was a span of 5 bases. CDR3 in amino acids: CASSLAGYGYTF. In DNA form, the CDR3 reads TGTGCCAGCAGCTTGGCAGGTTATGGCTACACCTTC.

V and J are TRBV9 and TRBJ1-2; TRBD1 aligns across 8 bases. V gave up 0 bases and J gave up 5 bases; unmatched junction bases: 3. The CDR3 totals 14 residues. Germline values: CDR1 SGDLS, CDR2 YYNGEE. The CDR3 sequence: CASSVGGQGYGYTF. The CDR3, as DNA: TGTGCCAGCAGCGTAGGCGGACAGGGATATGGCTACACCTTC. Full variable domain (outside the CDR3, taken from reference TRBV9 and TRBJ1-2): DSGVTQTPKHLITATGQRVTLRCSPRSGDLSVYWYQQSLDQGLQFLIQYYNGEERAKGNILERFSAQQFPDLHSELNLSSLELGDSALYFCASSVGGQGYGYTFGSGTRLTVV.

The chain carries TRBV6-1 and TRBJ1-2, with unresolved D. The germline V gene encodes CDR1 MNHNS and CDR2 SASEGT. The CDR3 has 12 residues. Trimming removed 5 bases at V and 1 base at J, with 5 bases between. The DNA for the CDR3 is TGTGCCAGCAGTCACGGTAACTATGGCTACACCTTC. This gives the protein CASSHGNYGYTF.

The chain joins TRBV19 to TRBJ1-5; 9 positions agree with TRBD1. The CDR3 runs 16 residues. CDR1 and CDR2 (germline): LNHDA, SQIVND (reference sequence). Germline trimming cut 4 bases from V and 2 bases from J; bases unmatched to any gene: 6. The CDR3 DNA is TGTGCCAGTAGTACCCGGACAGGGGAAGGCAATCAGCCCCAGCATTTT. This gives the protein CASSTRTGEGNQPQHF.

This clone came up once. The rearrangement joins TRBV6-1 to TRBJ2-1; D is unresolved. Germline-derived CDR1 and CDR2 are MNHNS and SASEGT. The CDR3 covers 16 residues. V lost 1 base to trimming and J lost 6 bases, with 16 bases between them. The CDR3 DNA sequence: TGTGCCAGCAGTGAAGTAACCAGCGTACTTCTCAATGAGCAGTTCTTC. It translates to CASSEVTSVLLNEQFF.